This T cell receptor (beta chain) appears in the sequencing data of a study of identical twins. Each donor (without exception) was a healthy Caucasian. Findings and caveats of the study: Analyses based on zero insertions could be partly confounded by invariant MAIT and iNKT cells.

MiXCR was run by TCRdb on the 5' RACE reads, yielding one entry per CDR3 protein. The data show roughly 230,000 distinct CDR3 sequences, about 8.9% seen once. As regards this clonotype: The antigen remains undetermined.

The CDR3 spans 15 residues. Trimming removed 3 bases from V and 5 bases from J; junction bases left unmatched: 9. Per the germline V gene, CDR1 is SGHRS and CDR2 is YFSETQ. The data were also submitted as part of a second study, on yellow fever vaccine responses in identical twins.

The source is a woman in her late teens or twenties in good health. Sequencing was done on a sample of CD8+ T cells sorted from blood. The chain uses TRBV5-1 and TRBJ1-1; TRBD1 agrees at 8 bases. The CDR3 DNA follows: TGCGCCAGCAGCTCATACAGGGGGAAGGGGACTGAAGCTTTCTTT. Translation gives CASSSYRGKGTEAFF.